The 8 T cell receptor beta chains presented below share a single source sample, sequenced in a study of OX40 agonist ivuxolimab in advanced cancers. Libraries were made using the immunoSEQ multiplex PCR assay. What TCRdb holds here is the immuneACCESS table cut down to in-frame rearrangements. Part of the clones is not present; checked against another copy, under half of the missing clones reflect an unresolved V gene, and the others are unexplained. The sample table shows 80,000 to 100,000 clones, and 86% are seen once. The ten largest clonotypes hold more than 5% of the sample. Material: CD4+ or CD8+ T cells sorted from blood, obtained in a trial of the OX40 agonist ivuxolimab. The origin of the receptors is an adult with an advanced solid tumor such as melanoma, head and neck, liver or kidney cancer.

The V gene is TRBV6-1, the J gene TRBJ1-5; TRBD1 is a possible D gene (6 bases). The CDR3 consists of 17 residues. V lost 2 bases and J lost 4, with 18 bases in between. The germline CDR1 and CDR2 sequences are MNHNS and SASEGT. The CDR3 reads CASSELGAWIANQPQHF. CDR3 coding DNA: TGTGCCAGCAGTGAATTGGGGGCTTGGATTGCAAATCAGCCCCAGCATTTT.

The chain recombines TRBV6-1 with TRBJ1-6; D gene unclear. The germline V gene encodes CDR1 MNHNS and CDR2 SASEGT. The CDR3 contains 14 residues. V was cut by 3 bases and J by 3 bases, with 6 bases left in between. DNA of the CDR3: TGTGCCAGCAGTGAGCAACTCTATAATTCACCCCTCCACTTT. Amino acids: CASSEQLYNSPLHF.

The rearrangement links TRBV7-2 to TRBJ1-2; a possible D gene is TRBD1 (6 bases). Germline V lookup: CDR1 SGHTA, CDR2 FQGNSA. With 1 base removed from V and 7 bases from J, the gap between germline ends came to 10 bases. This CDR3 spans 13 amino acids. In DNA form, the CDR3 reads TGTGCCAGCAGCTTAGATCACAGGGTTGGCTACACCTTC. Translating gives CASSLDHRVGYTF.

This sequence joins TRBV18 and TRBJ1-2, with 8 bases identical to TRBD1. Germline values: CDR1 KGHSH, CDR2 LQKENI. Trimming at V came to 2 bases and at J to 7 bases, leaving 3 bases not matched to a gene. The CDR3 length is 13 residues. DNA for the CDR3: TGTGCCAGCTCACCAACAGGGGGTATTGGCTACACCTTC. This translates into CASSPTGGIGYTF.

In nucleotides, the CDR3 is TGTGCCACCAGCAGAGACAGGGGGGCCGGGGCCAACGTCCTGACTTTC. It translates to CATSRDRGAGANVLTF. The V gene is TRBV15, the J gene TRBJ2-6; D possibly corresponds to TRBD1 (7 bases). The CDR3 consists of 16 residues. V lost 0 bases and J lost 4, with 10 bases in between. Germline values: CDR1 LNHNV, CDR2 YYDKDF (reference sequence). The entire variable domain, with the rest obtained from reference TRBV15 and TRBJ2-6, is as follows: DAMVIQNPRYQVTQFGKPVTLSCSQTLNHNVMYWYQQKSSQAPKLLFHYYDKDFNNEADTPDNFQSRRPNTSFCFLDIRSPGLGDTAMYLCATSRDRGAGANVLTFGAGSRLTVL.

This rearrangement joins TRBV6-1 to TRBJ1-1, with 7 bases matching TRBD1. Germline V gene sequence: CDR1 MNHNS, CDR2 SASEGT. With 2 bases clipped from V and 0 bases from J, the junction kept 3 bases outside the gene matches. The CDR3 contains 15 residues. CDR3 bases: TGTGCCAGCAGTGAAACGACAGGGCTGAACACTGAAGCTTTCTTT. Encoded protein: CASSETTGLNTEAFF.

The chain carries TRBV19 and TRBJ2-1; TRBD2 matches 7 bases. V was clipped by 6 bases and J by 7 bases; unmatched bases: 15. In germline, CDR1 is LNHDA, CDR2 SQIVND (reference sequence). This CDR3 has 16 amino acids. CDR3 sequence: CASRDELRDYQNEQFF. The CDR3 DNA reads as TGTGCCAGTAGAGACGAACTCCGGGACTATCAAAATGAGCAGTTCTTC. Full variable domain (rest looked up from reference TRBV19 and TRBJ2-1): DGGITQSPKYLFRKEGQNVTLSCEQNLNHDAMYWYRQDPGQGLRLIYYSQIVNDFQKGDIAEGYSVSREKKESFPLTVTSAQKNPTAFYLCASRDELRDYQNEQFFGPGTRLTVL.

The genes are TRBV5-1 and TRBJ2-3; D gene unclear. Germline CDR1 and CDR2: SGHRS and YFSETQ. The CDR3 loop spans 12 amino acids. Between the trimmed V and J ends, which lost 7 bases and 8 bases, there was a span of 14 bases. The CDR3, as DNA: TGCGCCAGCCGGCTTGGAGAGAGTACGCAGTATTTT. Its protein is CASRLGESTQYF.